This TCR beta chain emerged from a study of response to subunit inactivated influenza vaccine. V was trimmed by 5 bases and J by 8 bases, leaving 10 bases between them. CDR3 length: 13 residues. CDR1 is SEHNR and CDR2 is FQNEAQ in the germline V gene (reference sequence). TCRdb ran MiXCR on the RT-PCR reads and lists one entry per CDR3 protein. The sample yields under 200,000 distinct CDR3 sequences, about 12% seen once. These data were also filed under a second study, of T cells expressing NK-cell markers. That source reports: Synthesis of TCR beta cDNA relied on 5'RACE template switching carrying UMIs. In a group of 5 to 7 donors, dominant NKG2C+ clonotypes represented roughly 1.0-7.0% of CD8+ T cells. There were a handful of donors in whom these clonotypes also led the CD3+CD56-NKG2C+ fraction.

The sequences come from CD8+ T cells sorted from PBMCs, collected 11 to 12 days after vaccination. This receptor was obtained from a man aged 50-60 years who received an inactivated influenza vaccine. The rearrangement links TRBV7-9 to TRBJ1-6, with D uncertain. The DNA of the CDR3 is TGTGCCAGCAGCGAAGACTCGTATTCACCCCTCCACTTT. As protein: CASSEDSYSPLHF.